These T cell receptor beta chains were read from a single sample in a study of shared clonotypes between healthy human individuals. Measured with immunoSEQ multiplex PCR; TCRdb has only the in-frame clones, and not every one. This table holds a few million clones, about 93% found once. Sequences were obtained from naive CD8+ T cells from PBMCs. The receptor set was obtained from a young man in good health. Some clones in this sample may be carry-over from other donors' samples. CDR3s include the opening cysteine and the closing phenylalanine or tryptophan. Fields, in order: J gene, V gene, clone size, CDR3 protein. Clone size appears in some rows only: once, few, many, or a class for an expanded clone.

J: TRBJ1-2; V: TRBV5-6; size: .; CDR3: CASSLGQGAYGYTF
J: TRBJ2-1; V: TRBV19; size: .; CDR3: CASSIDRVSYNEQFF
J: TRBJ2-7; V: TRBV7-8; size: .; CDR3: CASSPGLGVYEQYF
J: TRBJ2-1; V: TRBV7-6; size: .; CDR3: CASSEAGSSYNEQFF
J: TRBJ2-1; V: TRBV9; size: .; CDR3: CASSAPPYNEQFF
J: TRBJ2-3; V: TRBV5-6; size: .; CDR3: CASSSGPDTQYF
J: TRBJ2-1; V: TRBV9; size: .; CDR3: CASSAPSGNSYNEQFF
J: TRBJ1-5; V: TRBV6-4; size: .; CDR3: CASRRQVSFSNQPQHF
J: TRBJ2-6; V: TRBV5-1; size: .; CDR3: CASSLDAWGGANVLTF
J: TRBJ2-3; V: TRBV6-5; size: .; CDR3: CASSYTSRTSTDTQYF
J: TRBJ2-7; V: TRBV4-1; size: .; CDR3: CASSQGTSGTYEQYF
J: TRBJ2-7; V: TRBV6-6; size: .; CDR3: CASKGAEQYF
J: TRBJ2-5; V: TRBV7-9; size: .; CDR3: CASSQTVQETQYF
J: TRBJ1-2; V: TRBV27; size: .; CDR3: CAIYREVDGYTF
J: TRBJ2-1; V: TRBV9; size: .; CDR3: CASSPGGYNEQFF
J: TRBJ1-2; V: TRBV4-1; size: .; CDR3: CASRTNYGYTF
J: TRBJ2-3; V: TRBV5-5; size: .; CDR3: CASSWENRVDTQYF
J: TRBJ1-6; V: TRBV2; size: .; CDR3: CASRADRGLNSPLHF
J: TRBJ2-1; V: TRBV18; size: .; CDR3: CASSPQAGTGFNEQFF
J: TRBJ1-3; V: TRBV7-9; size: .; CDR3: CASSPDRGNTIYF
J: TRBJ2-7; V: TRBV4-3; size: .; CDR3: CASSPGLAGGYDYEQYF
J: TRBJ2-7; V: TRBV28; size: .; CDR3: CASRPGTPGFEQYF
J: TRBJ2-1; V: TRBV5-1; size: .; CDR3: CASSLYSGLKLEGNEQFF
J: TRBJ1-6; V: TRBV28; size: .; CDR3: CASSHIRDSPDSPLHF
J: TRBJ2-1; V: TRBV6-5; size: .; CDR3: CASSYPGGAVGEQFF
J: TRBJ2-6; V: TRBV11-2; size: once; CDR3: CASSLTPGANVLTF
J: TRBJ2-1; V: TRBV28; size: .; CDR3: CASSPRDRSGLAEYNEQFF
J: TRBJ2-5; V: TRBV6-6; size: .; CDR3: CASSWVWGGGETQYF
J: TRBJ2-2; V: TRBV5-1; size: .; CDR3: CASSSTTGRTGELFF
J: TRBJ2-1; V: TRBV9; size: .; CDR3: CASSVDGGSYNEQFF
J: TRBJ2-1; V: TRBV2; size: .; CDR3: CASSEGVSRANEQFF